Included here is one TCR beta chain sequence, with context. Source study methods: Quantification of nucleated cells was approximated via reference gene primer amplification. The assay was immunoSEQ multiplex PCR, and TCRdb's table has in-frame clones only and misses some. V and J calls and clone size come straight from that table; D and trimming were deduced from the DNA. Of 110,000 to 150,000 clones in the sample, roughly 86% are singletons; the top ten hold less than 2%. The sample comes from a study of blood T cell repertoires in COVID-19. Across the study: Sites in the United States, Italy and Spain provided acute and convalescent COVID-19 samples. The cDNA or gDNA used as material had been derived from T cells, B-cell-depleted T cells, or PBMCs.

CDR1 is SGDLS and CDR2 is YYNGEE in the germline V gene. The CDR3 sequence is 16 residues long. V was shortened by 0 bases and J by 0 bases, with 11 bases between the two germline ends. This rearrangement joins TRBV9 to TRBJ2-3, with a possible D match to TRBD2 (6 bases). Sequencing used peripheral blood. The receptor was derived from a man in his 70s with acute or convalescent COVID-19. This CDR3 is CASSVDGRGSTDTQYF. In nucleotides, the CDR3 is TGTGCCAGCAGCGTAGACGGGCGGGGTAGCACAGATACGCAGTATTTT. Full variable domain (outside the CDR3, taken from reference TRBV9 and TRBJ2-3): DSGVTQTPKHLITATGQRVTLRCSPRSGDLSVYWYQQSLDQGLQFLIQYYNGEERAKGNILERFSAQQFPDLHSELNLSSLELGDSALYFCASSVDGRGSTDTQYFGPGTRLTVL.